The rows below give T cell receptor beta chains drawn from one sample of a study of shared clonotypes between healthy human individuals. Sequencing was performed with immunoSEQ multiplex PCR; in TCRdb, only in-frame clones are kept and a portion is missing. Of some 200,000 clones listed, approximately 92% are singletons. The source material was naive CD4+ T cells sorted from blood. Receptors were obtained from a woman younger than 45 in good health. Each CDR3 is given with its conserved first and last residue. Fields, in order: J gene, D gene, clone size, V gene, CDR3 protein, CDR3 DNA. A D gene is named only where the DNA matches it firmly. Not all rows give a size; the values are once, few, many and, for expanded clones, a class.

>TRBJ2-7|TRBD2|.|TRBV5-1
CASSLTSGITYEQYF
TGCGCCAGCAGCTTGACTAGCGGGATAACCTACGAGCAGTACTTC
>TRBJ2-3|TRBD1|.|TRBV5-1
CASSRTGAGTDTQYF
TGCGCCAGCAGCAGAACAGGGGCCGGCACAGATACGCAGTATTTT
>TRBJ1-2|.|.|TRBV6-5
CASAGGAAENYGYTF
TGTGCCAGCGCCGGGGGCGCAGCAGAGAACTATGGCTACACCTTC
>TRBJ2-1|.|.|TRBV10-3
CAINPGAIYNEQFF
TGTGCCATCAATCCAGGGGCGATCTACAATGAGCAGTTCTTC
>TRBJ2-6|.|.|TRBV14
CASSQDPGQSLGGSGANVLTF
TGTGCCAGCAGCCAAGACCCCGGACAGTCTCTGGGGGGCTCTGGGGCCAACGTCCTGACTTTC
>TRBJ2-7|TRBD2|.|TRBV7-2
CASSSVTSGVYEQYF
TGTGCCAGCAGCTCAGTCACTAGCGGGGTATACGAGCAGTACTTC
>TRBJ2-1|TRBD2|.|TRBV28
CASLAPLAGAYNEQFF
TGTGCCAGCCTTGCACCACTAGCGGGGGCTTACAATGAGCAGTTCTTC
>TRBJ1-1|TRBD1|.|TRBV19
CASSQDRDGNTEAFF
TGTGCCAGTAGTCAGGACAGGGATGGGAACACTGAAGCTTTCTTT
>TRBJ2-6|.|.|TRBV5-6
CASRQVSGANVLTF
TGTGCCAGCAGGCAGGTCTCTGGGGCCAACGTCCTGACTTTC
>TRBJ2-7|TRBD2|.|TRBV5-1
CASTGGGDEQYF
TGCGCCAGCACCGGGGGGGGCGACGAGCAGTACTTC
>TRBJ2-7|.|once|TRBV18
CASSPGTLSSYEQYF
TGTGCCAGCTCACCTGGGACCCTGAGCTCCTACGAGCAGTACTTC
>TRBJ2-7|.|.|TRBV29-1
CSVSKGAMTYEQYF
TGCAGCGTATCCAAAGGGGCCATGACCTACGAGCAGTACTTC
>TRBJ2-7|.|.|TRBV7-2
CASSLVWDSEQYF
TGTGCCAGCAGCTTAGTATGGGACTCCGAGCAGTACTTC
>TRBJ1-3|.|.|TRBV19
CASTLHHSGNTIYF
TGTGCCAGTACCTTACACCATTCTGGAAACACCATATATTTT
>TRBJ2-7|.|once|TRBV4-1
CASSQGQQVIYEQYF
TGCGCCAGCAGCCAAGGACAGCAAGTAATTTACGAGCAGTACTTC
>TRBJ1-6|TRBD1|.|TRBV27
CASANWDSSNSPLHF
TGTGCCAGCGCAAATTGGGACAGTAGTAATTCACCCCTCCACTTT
>TRBJ2-3|.|.|TRBV9
CASSATGDTQYF
TGTGCCAGCAGCGCAACTGGAGATACGCAGTATTTT
>TRBJ1-2|.|.|TRBV19
CASRTNQGSNYGYTF
TGTGCCAGTAGGACTAATCAGGGTTCGAACTATGGCTACACCTTC
>TRBJ2-7|TRBD1|.|TRBV7-3
CASSQGQPPYEQYF
TGTGCCAGCAGCCAGGGACAGCCGCCCTACGAGCAGTACTTC
>TRBJ2-7|TRBD1|.|TRBV6-1
CASSEDRGLSYEQYF
TGTGCCAGCAGTGAAGACAGGGGGTTATCCTACGAGCAGTACTTC
>TRBJ2-7|.|.|TRBV18
CASSPGRYEQYF
TGTGCCAGCTCACCCGGACGGTACGAGCAGTACTTC
>TRBJ2-3|.|.|TRBV19
CASSIMTSTDTQYF
TGTGCCAGTAGTATTATGACTAGCACAGATACGCAGTATTTT
>TRBJ2-5|.|.|TRBV19
CASSSGQAVETQYF
TGTGCCAGTAGTAGCGGTCAGGCGGTTGAGACCCAGTACTTC
>TRBJ2-7|TRBD1|.|TRBV5-1
CASSIRDSSYEQYF
TGCGCCAGCAGCATAAGGGACAGCTCCTACGAGCAGTACTTC
>TRBJ2-1|TRBD2|.|TRBV7-3
CASSHSGSLYNEQFF
TGTGCCAGCAGCCATAGCGGGAGCCTCTACAATGAGCAGTTCTTC
>TRBJ2-2|.|once|TRBV18
CASSTTLNTGELFF
TGTGCCAGCTCCACCACACTGAACACCGGGGAGCTGTTTTTT
>TRBJ1-4|.|.|TRBV10-1
CASRVATGYHGTNEKLFF
TGCGCCAGCAGAGTAGCCACAGGATACCATGGGACTAATGAAAAACTGTTTTTT
>TRBJ2-2|.|.|TRBV5-1
CASSSEANTGELFF
TGCGCCAGCAGTTCCGAGGCGAACACCGGGGAGCTGTTTTTT
>TRBJ1-1|.|.|TRBV28
CASSLASHTEAFF
TGTGCCAGCAGTTTGGCCAGCCACACTGAAGCTTTCTTT
>TRBJ2-3|.|.|TRBV29-1
CSASSTYGTDTQYF
TGCAGCGCGAGCTCTACATACGGCACAGATACGCAGTATTTT
>TRBJ2-7|TRBD2|.|TRBV5-4
CASSLAASGRLHSYEQYF
TGTGCCAGCAGCTTGGCCGCTAGCGGGAGGCTTCACTCCTACGAGCAGTACTTC
>TRBJ2-7|.|.|TRBV10-1
CASSRLGSYEQYF
TGCGCCAGCAGTCGACTAGGCTCCTACGAGCAGTACTTC
>TRBJ2-5|.|.|TRBV29-1
CSVEGRMLKETQYF
TGCAGCGTTGAAGGGAGGATGTTGAAAGAGACCCAGTACTTC
>TRBJ1-2|.|.|TRBV28
CASIGGVYNYGYTF
TGTGCCAGCATTGGCGGGGTTTATAACTATGGCTACACCTTC
>TRBJ1-6|.|.|TRBV27
CASSLEAGSSPLHF
TGTGCCAGCAGTTTAGAGGCAGGGAGTTCACCCCTCCACTTT
>TRBJ1-6|.|.|TRBV4-1
CASSPSRTDNSPLHF
TGCGCCAGCAGCCCATCTCGGACAGATAATTCACCCCTCCACTTT
>TRBJ2-4|.|.|TRBV29-1
CSGGEGQIQYF
TGCAGCGGGGGGGAAGGACAAATTCAGTACTTC
>TRBJ2-7|.|few|TRBV18
CASSPGVSEQYF
TGTGCCAGCTCACCAGGAGTTAGCGAGCAGTACTTC
>TRBJ2-7|.|.|TRBV19
CASSIDLSSEQYF
TGTGCCAGTAGTATAGATCTCTCCTCCGAGCAGTACTTC
>TRBJ1-2|.|once|TRBV2
CASSEEELYGYTF
TGTGCCAGCAGTGAGGAAGAACTATATGGCTACACCTTC
>TRBJ2-3|.|.|TRBV19
CASSAERASTDTQYF
TGTGCCAGTAGTGCGGAGCGAGCCAGCACAGATACGCAGTATTTT
>TRBJ2-7|TRBD1|.|TRBV11-2
CASSRDRRSYEQYF
TGTGCCAGCAGTCGGGACAGGCGGTCCTACGAGCAGTACTTC
>TRBJ2-7|TRBD2|once|TRBV29-1
CSVKTTFFQRGTYEQYF
TGCAGCGTGAAAACAACCTTCTTTCAGCGGGGGACCTACGAGCAGTACTTC
>TRBJ1-5|TRBD1|once|TRBV19
CASSIGDRGPNSNQPQHF
TGTGCCAGTAGTATCGGTGACAGGGGGCCCAATAGCAATCAGCCCCAGCATTTT
>TRBJ2-5|.|.|TRBV7-9
CASSFHPRGWETQYF
TGTGCCAGCAGCTTCCACCCTCGGGGGTGGGAGACCCAGTACTTC
>TRBJ2-7|.|.|TRBV28
CASTGSYEQYF
TGTGCCAGCACCGGGTCCTACGAGCAGTACTTC
>TRBJ1-4|TRBD1|.|TRBV10-3
CAISDSTGANEKLFF
TGTGCCATCAGTGATTCGACAGGGGCCAATGAAAAACTGTTTTTT
>TRBJ1-6|.|.|TRBV28
CATFPQVDSPLHF
TGTGCCACTTTCCCGCAGGTCGACTCACCCCTCCACTTT
>TRBJ2-7|.|.|TRBV7-8
CASSLLLAWYEQYF
TGTGCCAGCAGCTTACTCCTAGCTTGGTACGAGCAGTACTTC
>TRBJ2-3|TRBD2|.|TRBV7-9
CASSHGGGAGADTQYF
TGTGCCAGCAGCCACGGGGGGGGAGCCGGGGCAGATACGCAGTATTTT
>TRBJ2-7|TRBD2|.|TRBV7-9
CASSFERGKREIEQYF
TGTGCCAGCAGCTTTGAGCGGGGAAAGCGGGAGATCGAGCAGTACTTC
>TRBJ2-7|TRBD1|.|TRBV19
CASSTRQGSYEQYF
TGTGCCAGTAGTACTAGACAGGGGTCCTACGAGCAGTACTTC
>TRBJ1-1|.|.|TRBV2
CASSEQGPEAFF
TGTGCCAGCAGTGAACAGGGCCCTGAAGCTTTCTTT